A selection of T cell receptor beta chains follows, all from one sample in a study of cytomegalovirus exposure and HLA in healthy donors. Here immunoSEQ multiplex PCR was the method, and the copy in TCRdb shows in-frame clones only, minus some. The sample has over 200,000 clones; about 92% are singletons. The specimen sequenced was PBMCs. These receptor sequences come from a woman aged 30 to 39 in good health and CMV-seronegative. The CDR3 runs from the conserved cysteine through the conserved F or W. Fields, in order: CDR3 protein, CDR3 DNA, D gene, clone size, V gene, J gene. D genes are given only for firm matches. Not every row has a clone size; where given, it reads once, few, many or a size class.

CASSLTAGVEEKLFF	TGCGCCAGCAGCTTGACAGCAGGGGTAGAGGAAAAACTGTTTTTT	NA	NA	TRBV5-1	TRBJ1-4
CASSYAGAGNTIYF	TGTGCCAGCAGTTACGCAGGGGCTGGAAACACCATATATTTT	NA	NA	TRBV6-6	TRBJ1-3
CASSWGSGELFF	TGTGCCAGCAGCTGGGGGTCGGGGGAGCTGTTTTTT	NA	NA	TRBV7-9	TRBJ2-2
CASSPRGGNNEQFF	TGTGCCAGCAGCCCCCGTGGAGGGAACAATGAGCAGTTCTTC	NA	NA	TRBV7-6	TRBJ2-1
CASSLDRDTEAFF	TGTGCCAGCAGCTTAGACAGGGACACTGAAGCTTTCTTT	NA	once	TRBV7-8	TRBJ1-1
CASSQDRTGDGYTF	TGCGCCAGCAGCCAAGATCGAACAGGGGATGGCTACACCTTC	TRBD1	once	TRBV4-1	TRBJ1-2
CASSLTSPRVPYEQYF	TGTGCCAGCAGCTTAACCTCTCCTAGAGTCCCCTACGAGCAGTACTTC	NA	NA	TRBV7-3	TRBJ2-7
CASSQGTGYGYTF	TGTGCCAGCAGCCAAGGGACGGGCTATGGCTACACCTTC	NA	NA	TRBV13	TRBJ1-2
CASSPSSGRASNEQFF	TGCGCCAGCAGCCCAAGTAGCGGGAGGGCCTCCAATGAGCAGTTCTTC	TRBD2	NA	TRBV4-3	TRBJ2-1
CASSASLFKLFF	TGTGCCAGTAGCGCAAGCCTATTCAAACTGTTTTTT	NA	NA	TRBV19	TRBJ1-4
CASSFAGGEGKPQHF	TGTGCCAGCAGCTTCGCAGGGGGCGAAGGGAAGCCCCAGCATTTT	TRBD1	NA	TRBV7-3	TRBJ1-5
CASSFMSVGINGANEQFF	TGTGCCAGCAGTTTCATGTCCGTCGGGATAAACGGAGCCAATGAGCAGTTCTTC	NA	NA	TRBV28	TRBJ2-1
CASSSPFSGRAGELFF	TGTGCCAGCAGCTCCCCTTTTAGCGGGAGAGCCGGGGAGCTGTTTTTT	TRBD2	NA	TRBV7-6	TRBJ2-2
CASSPGQGQPQHF	TGTGCCAGCTCACCCGGACAGGGACAGCCCCAGCATTTT	TRBD1	NA	TRBV18	TRBJ1-5
CSVKSSMAYEQYF	TGCAGCGTTAAGAGTTCAATGGCCTACGAGCAGTACTTC	NA	NA	TRBV29-1	TRBJ2-7
CASSWLAGEGNEQFF	TGTGCCAGCAGCTGGCTAGCGGGAGAGGGGAATGAGCAGTTCTTC	TRBD2	NA	TRBV11-2	TRBJ2-1
CASSFVAQETQYF	TGTGCCAGCAGCTTTGTAGCTCAAGAGACCCAGTACTTC	NA	NA	TRBV7-6	TRBJ2-5
CASSSLAGNEQFF	TGTGCCAGCAGTTCCCTAGCGGGGAATGAGCAGTTCTTC	TRBD2	NA	TRBV6-5	TRBJ2-1
CAVRPSGRQETQYF	TGTGCCGTACGCCCTAGCGGGAGACAAGAGACCCAGTACTTC	TRBD2	NA	TRBV2	TRBJ2-5
CASSEARQDTQYF	TGTGCCAGCAGTGAAGCTCGCCAAGATACGCAGTATTTT	NA	NA	TRBV2	TRBJ2-3
CASSLRNYGYTF	TGTGCCAGCAGTTTGAGGAACTATGGCTACACCTTC	NA	NA	TRBV28	TRBJ1-2
CASSQSTGKYEQYF	TGCGCCAGCAGTCAATCGACAGGGAAATACGAGCAGTACTTC	TRBD1	NA	TRBV23-1	TRBJ2-7
CASSIRDRPNEQFF	TGTGCCAGCAGCATCCGGGACAGACCCAATGAGCAGTTCTTC	TRBD1	NA	TRBV11-2	TRBJ2-1
CASSGGQFYEQYF	TGTGCCAGCAGTGGGGGACAGTTCTACGAGCAGTACTTC	TRBD1	NA	TRBV6-1	TRBJ2-7
CASSEALLVAGTALDEQYF	TGTGCCAGCAGTGAAGCGCTTTTGGTGGCGGGGACCGCTTTAGACGAGCAGTACTTC	NA	NA	TRBV2	TRBJ2-7
CASIRAGGPYEQYF	TGTGCCAGCATCCGAGCGGGAGGGCCCTACGAGCAGTACTTC	TRBD2	NA	TRBV28	TRBJ2-7
CASSPLDNEQFF	TGCGCCAGCAGCCCACTTGACAATGAGCAGTTCTTC	NA	NA	TRBV5-1	TRBJ2-1
CASSGRGQITGNTIYF	TGTGCCAGCAGTGGTCGCGGACAGATCACTGGAAACACCATATATTTT	NA	few	TRBV25-1	TRBJ1-3
CASSAGTYGSYGYTF	TGTGCCAGCAGCGCGGGTACCTATGGGTCATATGGCTACACCTTC	NA	NA	TRBV5-6	TRBJ1-2
CASSVGLGSYEQYF	TGTGCCAGCAGCGTAGGATTAGGGAGCTACGAGCAGTACTTC	NA	NA	TRBV9	TRBJ2-7
CASSSPTKDSSYEQYF	TGTGCCAGCAGCTCGCCAACTAAGGACAGCTCCTACGAGCAGTACTTC	NA	NA	TRBV7-9	TRBJ2-7
CASSGQGADYGYTF	TGTGCCAGTAGTGGACAGGGGGCTGACTATGGCTACACCTTC	TRBD1	NA	TRBV19	TRBJ1-2
CASSWDETYEQYF	TGTGCCAGCAGCTGGGACGAGACCTACGAGCAGTACTTC	NA	NA	TRBV7-3	TRBJ2-7
CASSLPGQGGANVLTF	TGTGCCAGCAGTTTACCAGGGCAAGGAGGGGCCAACGTCCTGACTTTC	NA	once	TRBV28	TRBJ2-6
CASSYSPGQPYNEQFF	TGTGCCAGCAGTTACTCGCCGGGACAGCCTTACAATGAGCAGTTCTTC	TRBD1	once	TRBV6-5	TRBJ2-1
CASSQDWGRAAGELFF	TGCGCCAGCAGCCAAGACTGGGGGAGGGCCGCCGGGGAGCTGTTTTTT	TRBD2	few	TRBV4-1	TRBJ2-2
CSVPQTGGFTDTQYF	TGCAGCGTCCCCCAGACAGGGGGATTCACAGATACGCAGTATTTT	TRBD1	NA	TRBV29-1	TRBJ2-3
CASSQAGGVDTQYF	TGCGCCAGCAGCCAGGCGGGAGGGGTAGATACGCAGTATTTT	TRBD2	NA	TRBV4-1	TRBJ2-3
CASSPISGEKLFF	TGTGCCAGCAGCCCCATCTCAGGGGAAAAACTGTTTTTT	NA	once	TRBV5-6	TRBJ1-4
CASSPPGQIPSGYTF	TGTGCCAGCAGTCCCCCCGGACAGATACCCAGTGGCTACACCTTC	NA	once	TRBV28	TRBJ1-2
CASSQGTRLAEQYF	TGCGCCAGCAGCCAAGGTACACGGTTAGCAGAGCAGTACTTC	NA	NA	TRBV4-3	TRBJ2-7
CASSQGRGPYNEQFF	TGCGCCAGCAGCCAAGGGAGAGGGCCCTACAATGAGCAGTTCTTC	NA	NA	TRBV4-3	TRBJ2-1
CASSGGGYGYTF	TGTGCCAGCAGTGGCGGGGGCTATGGCTACACCTTC	NA	NA	TRBV6-4	TRBJ1-2
CASSQNPAGRGYTF	TGTGCCAGCAGCCAGAACCCGGCGGGTCGTGGCTACACCTTC	NA	NA	TRBV14	TRBJ1-2
CASSILGPTEAFF	TGTGCCAGTAGTATACTTGGACCGACTGAAGCTTTCTTT	NA	NA	TRBV19	TRBJ1-1
CAWSVDSNQPQHF	TGTGCCTGGAGTGTCGATAGCAATCAGCCCCAGCATTTT	NA	once	TRBV30	TRBJ1-5
CASSKRYGPATNTEAFF	TGTGCCAGCAGCAAGAGGTATGGTCCGGCTACGAACACTGAAGCTTTCTTT	NA	NA	TRBV14	TRBJ1-1
CAWSVLRDRGEHKDTQYF	TGTGCCTGGAGTGTACTCCGGGACAGGGGGGAACACAAAGATACGCAGTATTTT	TRBD1	NA	TRBV30	TRBJ2-3
CASSVDGELFF	TGTGCCAGCAGCGTAGACGGGGAGCTGTTTTTT	NA	once	TRBV9	TRBJ2-2
CSVGIPNYDEQFF	TGCAGCGTCGGGATTCCAAACTACGATGAGCAGTTCTTC	NA	NA	TRBV29-1	TRBJ2-1
CASSYDGQETQYF	TGTGCCAGCAGTTACGACGGCCAAGAGACCCAGTACTTC	NA	NA	TRBV6-6	TRBJ2-5
CASSWDRGRYEQYF	TGTGCCAGCAGCTGGGACAGGGGTCGGTACGAGCAGTACTTC	TRBD1	NA	TRBV5-6	TRBJ2-7
CASSEPRPGLGGYTF	TGTGCCAGCAGTGAACCCCGCCCCGGGCTAGGTGGCTACACCTTC	NA	few	TRBV6-1	TRBJ1-2
CASSIDSGGATQYF	TGTGCCAGTAGTATAGACTCTGGGGGAGCGACCCAGTACTTC	NA	NA	TRBV19	TRBJ2-5
CASGAWMAQYF	TGTGCCAGCGGAGCCTGGATGGCGCAGTATTTT	NA	once	TRBV9	TRBJ2-3
CASSEYIGTGVDETQYF	TGTGCCAGCAGTGAATATATCGGGACAGGGGTCGACGAGACCCAGTACTTC	TRBD1	NA	TRBV25-1	TRBJ2-5
CASSRNTGTGAGEQYF	TGCGCCAGCAGCCGTAATACCGGGACAGGGGCAGGCGAGCAGTACTTC	TRBD1	NA	TRBV4-3	TRBJ2-7
CASSEWGTVIGDTDTQYF	TGTGCCAGCAGTGAATGGGGGACAGTAATAGGGGACACAGATACGCAGTATTTT	TRBD1	NA	TRBV6-1	TRBJ2-3